Below, 29 T cell receptor beta chains from the same sample are listed, as sequenced in a study of blood T cells in healthy people across ages. With a J-beta primer mix and a sample-barcoded 5' primer, a second PCR ran about 7 to 12 cycles. TCRdb analysed the 5' RACE reads with MiXCR anew, one entry per CDR3 protein. The sample holds about 780,000 distinct CDR3 sequences, about 62% seen once. Sequencing was performed on blood. These receptors were collected from a man aged 25 to 45 in good health.

This chain links TRBV5-6 with TRBJ2-1, with 10 nucleotides matching TRBD1. The trim removed 3 bases at V and 0 bases at J, leaving 15 bases unmatched. Germline CDR1 is SGHDT and CDR2 is YYEEEE. The CDR3 length is 20 residues. CDR3 amino acids: CASSSSTGGPGGSSYNEQFF. In DNA, the CDR3 is TGTGCCAGCAGCTCTTCGACAGGGGGCCCTGGCGGAAGCTCCTACAATGAGCAGTTCTTC.

The rearrangement links TRBV7-3 to TRBJ2-3; weak D call: TRBD2 (5 bases). Trimming cost V 5 bases and J 6 bases, with 12 bases left between them. The CDR3 length is 13 residues. Germline lookup yields CDR1 SGHTA and CDR2 FQGTGA. The CDR3 bases are TGTGCCAGCAGCGCTTCGGGGTGGGATACGCAGTATTTT. Residues: CASSASGWDTQYF.

The CDR3 DNA sequence: TGTGCCAGCAGCGTAGCGGTCACCAGGGAGACCCAGTACTTC. This encodes CASSVAVTRETQYF. The rearrangement uses TRBV9 and TRBJ2-5; D is undetermined. V lost 0 bases, J lost 5 bases, and 11 bases lay in between. The CDR3 has 14 amino acids. Per germline, CDR1 SGDLS and CDR2 YYNGEE.

The chain uses TRBV10-3 and TRBJ2-2; possible D gene TRBD1, 7 bases. V lost 8 bases, J lost 4 bases, and 11 bases lay in between. The CDR3 is 13 amino acids. In germline, CDR1 is ENHRY, CDR2 SYGVKD. This CDR3 reads CAIPGGSTGELFF. The CDR3 nucleotides are TGTGCCATCCCAGGGGGGAGCACCGGGGAGCTGTTTTTT.

The V gene is TRBV7-2, the J gene TRBJ2-3, with D perhaps matching TRBD2 (5 bases). The CDR3 runs to 17 residues. V gave up 2 bases and J gave up 0 bases, with 15 bases separating them. The V gene's germline CDR1 is SGHTA and CDR2 FQGNSA. This chain's CDR3 is CASSLRGARDSTDTQYF. The CDR3, as DNA: TGTGCCAGCAGCTTACGGGGAGCAAGGGATAGCACAGATACGCAGTATTTT.

The rearrangement links TRBV29-1 to TRBJ2-5; no clear D gene. V was shortened by 0 bases and J by 5 bases, with 4 bases between the two germline ends. Germline values: CDR1 SQVTM, CDR2 ANQGSEA. CDR3 length: 11 amino acids. CDR3 protein: CSVEEAETQYF. The CDR3 coding sequence is TGCAGCGTTGAAGAGGCGGAGACCCAGTACTTC.

The chain uses TRBV7-2 and TRBJ1-4; maybe TRBD1 (6 bases). Germline V gene data show CDR1 as SGHTA and CDR2 as FQGNSA. The CDR3 runs 15 residues. The V gene lost 5 bases and the J gene lost 8 bases, with 18 bases spanning the gap. CDR3 nucleotides: TGTGCCAGCAGCCCCGGGACGGGGGGCAGCGAAAAACTGTTTTTT. Amino acid sequence: CASSPGTGGSEKLFF.

The chain uses TRBV7-8 and TRBJ2-2; 9 bases are a match to TRBD2. The CDR3 has 16 amino acids. Germline CDR1 and CDR2: SGHVS and FQNEAQ. The V gene end was trimmed by 5 bases and the J gene end by 4 bases; junction bases not matched to a gene: 8. The CDR3 loop is CASSKTGTSPTGELFF. The CDR3 nucleotides are TGTGCCAGCAGCAAAACCGGGACTAGCCCCACCGGGGAGCTGTTTTTT.

The rearrangement uses TRBV10-3 and TRBJ2-3, with a tentative D call TRBD2 (5 bases). Germline values: CDR1 ENHRY, CDR2 SYGVKD. The V end was cut by 8 bases, the J end by 5 bases, with 11 bases between. This CDR3 spans 12 amino acids. The CDR3 loop is CAIEGEGDTQYF. In DNA form, the CDR3 reads TGTGCCATCGAGGGAGAGGGAGATACGCAGTATTTT.

The chain uses TRBV28 and TRBJ1-1, with TRBD1 matching 8 bases. V lost 1 base, J lost 0 bases, and 4 bases stayed unmatched. Per germline, CDR1 MDHEN and CDR2 SYDVKM. The CDR3 is 16 amino acids. The CDR3 bases are TGTGCCAGCAGTTTATTCGGACAGGGCATGAACACTGAAGCTTTCTTT. Encoded protein: CASSLFGQGMNTEAFF.

This chain connects TRBV6-2 or TRBV6-3 to TRBJ2-1; 8 bases map to TRBD2. The germline CDR1 and CDR2 sequences are MNHEY and SVGEGT. Losses at the gene ends were 0 bases for V and 9 bases for J; bases not matched to a gene: 4. The CDR3 extends over 14 amino acids. The CDR3 protein is CASSYSGLGGEQFF. The CDR3 coding sequence is TGTGCCAGCAGTTACTCGGGACTAGGGGGTGAGCAGTTCTTC.

The chain links TRBV5-1 to TRBJ2-7, with 7 nucleotides matching TRBD1. The CDR3 totals 13 residues. Germline V gene lookup returns CDR1 SGHRS and CDR2 YFSETQ. V lost 3 bases, J lost 12 bases, and 12 bases stayed unmatched. The CDR3 coding sequence is TGCGCCAGCAGCTCGACCCCCGGGACAGCGGTGTACTTC. Amino acid sequence: CASSSTPGTAVYF.

The chain combines TRBV20-1 with TRBJ2-7; D is perhaps TRBD1 (5 bases). The CDR3 has 15 amino acids. The germline V gene has CDR1 DFQATT and CDR2 SNEGSKA (reference sequence). Trimming took 0 bases from V and 6 from J, leaving 18 bases between them. The CDR3: CSARDYGAQGSEQYF. As DNA, the CDR3 is TGCAGTGCTAGAGATTACGGCGCGCAGGGATCCGAGCAGTACTTC.

V gene TRBV10-3 combines with J gene TRBJ1-4; TRBD1 might be the D (5 bases). V was pared by 8 bases and J by 8 bases, with 15 bases between. Germline V gives CDR1 ENHRY, CDR2 SYGVKD. This CDR3 has 13 amino acids. CDR3 nucleotides: TGTGCCATCTGTCCAGGGCAAGAGGAAAAACTGTTTTTT. Amino acids: CAICPGQEEKLFF.

V is TRBV6-2 or TRBV6-3 and J is TRBJ2-2; D not certain. V was clipped by 5 bases and J by 0 bases, with 13 bases between them. The CDR3 length is 16 residues. Germline V gene lookup returns CDR1 MNHEY and CDR2 SVGEGT. Written as DNA, the CDR3 is TGTGCCAGCAGTCCCCGTAAGGTCACGAACACCGGGGAGCTGTTTTTT. The encoded protein is CASSPRKVTNTGELFF.

The DNA of the CDR3 is TGTGCCAGCAGCGTAGGGAACTCTGGGGGAGAGACCCAGTACTTC. Protein sequence: CASSVGNSGGETQYF. The rearrangement uses TRBV9 and TRBJ2-7; D may be TRBD1 or TRBD2 (5 bases each). The J call may be faulty, since TRBJ2-5 better matches the DNA end. Germline assignment: CDR1 SGDLS and CDR2 YYNGEE. The CDR3 is 15 amino acids.

The chain links TRBV7-2 to TRBJ1-5; TRBD1 might be the D (6 bases). V shed 6 bases and J shed 3 bases, with 18 bases lying between them. Germline V lookup: CDR1 SGHTA, CDR2 FQGNSA. The CDR3 is made up of 16 amino acids. The CDR3: CASSSSYGGHNQPQHF. The CDR3 nucleotides read TGTGCCAGCAGTTCCTCGTACGGGGGGCACAATCAGCCCCAGCATTTT.

This chain uses TRBV10-3 with TRBJ2-1; TRBD2 agrees at 7 bases. The CDR3 has 15 residues. CDR1 is ENHRY and CDR2 is SYGVKD in the germline V gene. V lost 7 bases and J lost 0; bases outside the gene matches: 6. CDR3 coding DNA: TGTGCCATCAATGGCCTAGCGGACTCCTACAATGAGCAGTTCTTC. Translated: CAINGLADSYNEQFF.

Concerning this clonotype itself: A much bigger clone sits one base away, suggesting this may be a read error. This chain links TRBV7-3 with TRBJ2-1; D is tentatively TRBD1 or TRBD2 (6 bases each). With 4 bases removed from V and 6 bases from J, the gap between germline ends came to 19 bases. Germline CDR1 SGHTA, CDR2 FQGTGA. The CDR3 has 16 amino acids. The CDR3 DNA reads TGTGCCAGCAGCTCATACGGGGGTGGGGGCTGCAATGAGCAGTTCTTC. Protein product: CASSSYGGGGCNEQFF.

The chain is built from TRBV20-1 and TRBJ1-6; 7 positions match TRBD1. Germline trimming cut 6 bases from V and 7 bases from J; bases unmatched to any gene: 9. The germline CDR1 and CDR2 sequences are DFQATT and SNEGSKA (reference sequence). The CDR3 consists of 14 residues. CDR3 in amino acids: CSAKTGLRNSPLHF. The CDR3 coding sequence is TGCAGTGCGAAGACAGGGCTCAGAAATTCACCCCTCCACTTT.

In nucleotides, the CDR3 is TGTGCCAGCAGTGTCCAGGGTCCGAATGAGCAGTTCTTC. Its translation is CASSVQGPNEQFF. V usage is TRBV6-6 and J usage is TRBJ2-1; a weak D match, TRBD1 (5 bases). The V end was cut by 5 bases, the J end by 7 bases, with 12 bases between. CDR3 size: 13 residues. The germline CDR1 and CDR2 sequences are MNHNY and SVGAGI (reference sequence).

The chain carries TRBV7-2 and TRBJ1-5; 8 bases map to TRBD1. Germline values: CDR1 SGHTA, CDR2 FQGNSA. Trimming removed 9 bases from V and 6 bases from J; junction bases left unmatched: 7. This CDR3 comprises 13 residues. The DNA for the CDR3 is TGTGCCAGTGCCAGGGGGCTCGGTCAGCCCCAGCATTTT. It encodes CASARGLGQPQHF.

V and J are TRBV7-2 and TRBJ2-1; 7 bases fit TRBD2. The CDR3 contains 17 residues. V lost 5 bases and J lost 0; bases outside the gene matches: 10. Germline V gene sequence: CDR1 SGHTA, CDR2 FQGNSA. The CDR3 protein is CASSPGWRGSSYNEQFF. In DNA form, the CDR3 reads TGTGCCAGCAGCCCGGGCTGGCGGGGGAGCTCCTACAATGAGCAGTTCTTC.

This clonotype has more than one count but fewer than ten. The chain couples TRBV25-1 to TRBJ1-2; D is perhaps TRBD1 (5 bases). This CDR3 is 12 amino acids long. Germline V lookup: CDR1 MGHDK, CDR2 SYGVNS. Trimming left V 10 bases short and J 7 bases short, with 16 bases between. In DNA form, the CDR3 reads TGTGCCACCATGGTGGGGCTGGTTGGCTACACCTTC. This sequence encodes CATMVGLVGYTF.

This chain joins TRBV7-9 and TRBJ2-3; TRBD2 agrees at 7 bases. Germline V gene lookup returns CDR1 SEHNR and CDR2 FQNEAQ (reference sequence). The CDR3 contains 16 residues. The trim removed 8 bases at V and 3 bases at J, leaving 14 bases unmatched. The CDR3 sequence is CASAPRSGGVTDTQYF. CDR3 bases: TGTGCCAGCGCCCCAAGGTCGGGGGGAGTTACAGATACGCAGTATTTT.

About this clonotype itself: At one end, the junction sequence differs from germline, possibly due to a read error. The gene calls are TRBV10-3 and TRBJ1-2, with D perhaps matching TRBD1 (5 bases). The germline V gene encodes CDR1 ENHRY and CDR2 SYGVKD. This CDR3 is built from 14 residues. CDR3 sequence: CANSEGRVARGYTF. The CDR3 DNA follows: TGTGCCAACAGTGAAGGCAGGGTGGCTCGTGGCTACACCTTC.

The chain is built from TRBV10-3 and TRBJ2-4; D perhaps matches TRBD2 (6 bases). V lost 3 bases, J lost 13 bases, and 19 bases lay in between. Germline CDR1 and CDR2: ENHRY and SYGVKD. The CDR3 loop spans 14 amino acids. The CDR3 protein is CAISDPGDKITQYF. The CDR3 bases are TGTGCCATCAGTGACCCGGGGGATAAGATAACCCAGTACTTC.

The chain uses TRBV27 and TRBJ2-5, with 14 bases fitting TRBD2. This CDR3 has 14 residues. The V gene's germline CDR1 is MNHEY and CDR2 SMNVEV (reference sequence). V trimming: 6 bases; J trimming: 9 bases; junction bases outside the gene matches: 6. The CDR3 here is CASSRVGLAGAQYF. The CDR3 DNA sequence: TGTGCCAGCAGCCGAGTGGGACTAGCGGGGGCCCAGTACTTC.

The V gene is TRBV4-3, the J gene TRBJ2-4; 7 bases map to TRBD1. The junction had 6 bases not matched to a gene; V was cut back by 0 bases and J by 1 base. The CDR3 consists of 17 residues. The germline CDR1 and CDR2 sequences are LGHNA and YSLEER. In nucleotides, the CDR3 is TGCGCCAGCAGCCAAGATCGAGGGGGCTTTGCCAAAAACATTCAGTACTTC. This translates into CASSQDRGGFAKNIQYF.